One sample yielded the 23 T cell receptor beta chains listed below, sequenced in a study of beta chain features in type 1 diabetes (dated by TCRdb to the late 2010s). The method was the immunoSEQ multiplex PCR assay. The entire amount of isolated RNA was reverse transcribed using the High Capacity cDNA Reverse Transcription Kit, so the sequenced TCRB transcripts were expressed ones. Here the immuneACCESS table is served through TCRdb, limited to in-frame sequences with V and J called. Missing clones are a known gap in these copies; in checked studies unresolved V genes cover under half, and the rest lacks a known reason. The sample yields 130,000 to 150,000 clones; 8.5% to 12% were counted once. The ten top clones hold under 1.5% of the sample. The source material was naive CD4+ T cells from blood. The sample's cell subset or site, from its label and the paper: true naive CD4+ T cells. The receptors were gathered from a man between 18 and 35 years old in good health.

This clone was observed a handful of times. The chain uses TRBV7-2 and TRBJ1-2; perhaps TRBD1 as D (6 bases). Trimming took 1 base from V and 5 from J, leaving 11 bases between them. This CDR3 comprises 14 residues. Germline-derived CDR1 and CDR2 are SGHTA and FQGNSA. The CDR3 loop is CASSLGTEAYGYTF. In DNA, the CDR3 is TGTGCCAGCAGCTTAGGGACAGAAGCTTATGGCTACACCTTC.

The chain couples TRBV5-8 to TRBJ2-1, with 9 bases matching TRBD1. Germline-derived CDR1 and CDR2 are SGHTS and YDEGEE. There are 14 residues in the CDR3. Trimming took 9 bases from V and 4 from J; bases not matched to a gene: 8. CDR3 loop: CATHGTGSYNEQFF. The CDR3, as DNA: TGTGCCACCCACGGGACAGGGTCGTACAATGAGCAGTTCTTC.

This chain links TRBV6-5 with TRBJ2-3, with 9 positions matching TRBD1. The length of the CDR3 is 16 residues. Germline trimming cut 2 bases from V and 6 bases from J; bases unmatched to any gene: 9. The germline V gene encodes CDR1 MNHEY and CDR2 SVGAGI. In DNA form, the CDR3 reads TGTGCCAGCAGTTACGTGGCGACAGGGGGAGCGGATACGCAGTATTTT. Its translation is CASSYVATGGADTQYF.

This clone was seen a handful of times. This chain uses TRBV5-1 with TRBJ1-1, with 9 bases aligning to TRBD1. V was pared by 3 bases and J by 1 base, with 1 base of the junction left unmatched. Germline V lookup: CDR1 SGHRS, CDR2 YFSETQ. The CDR3 spans 14 residues. CDR3 coding DNA: TGCGCCAGCAGCTGGGACAGGGAGAACACTGAAGCTTTCTTT. Amino acid sequence: CASSWDRENTEAFF.

This clone was observed a handful of times. V and J are TRBV19 and TRBJ1-6; D is ambiguous. Germline V gene sequence: CDR1 LNHDA, CDR2 SQIVND (reference sequence). The V end lost 5 bases, the J end lost 5 bases, and 7 bases lay between the germline ends. The CDR3 contains 13 residues. CDR3 bases: TGTGCCAGTAGTTGGCAGAATAATTCACCCCTCCACTTT. This gives the protein CASSWQNNSPLHF. Drawing the rest from reference TRBV19 and TRBJ1-6, the complete variable domain is DGGITQSPKYLFRKEGQNVTLSCEQNLNHDAMYWYRQDPGQGLRLIYYSQIVNDFQKGDIAEGYSVSREKKESFPLTVTSAQKNPTAFYLCASSWQNNSPLHFGNGTRLTVT.

This clone has a handful of counts. CDR3 bases: TGTGCCAGCAGTTACGTCGGGTACTATGGCTACACCTTC. This codes for CASSYVGYYGYTF. The J gene is TRBJ1-2, the V gene TRBV6-6; D gene unclear. The germline gives CDR1 MNHNY, CDR2 SVGAGI (reference sequence). With 2 bases removed from V and 3 bases from J, the gap between germline ends came to 7 bases. The CDR3 sequence is 13 residues long.

The chain joins TRBV6-6 to TRBJ2-7, with TRBD1 matching 9 bases. This CDR3 has 15 amino acids. After removal of 6 bases from V and 3 bases from J, the junction contained 9 bases not matched to a gene. Germline-derived CDR1 and CDR2 are MNHNY and SVGAGI (reference sequence). The CDR3 loop reads CASSPGTGNGYEQYF. The CDR3 bases are TGTGCCAGCAGCCCCGGGACAGGGAATGGCTACGAGCAGTACTTC.

Only a few counts were recorded for this clone. The genes are TRBV6-5 and TRBJ2-3, with 8 bases identical to TRBD1. V shed 4 bases and J 9 bases; nucleotides not matched to a gene: 12. Germline V gene data show CDR1 as MNHEY and CDR2 as SVGAGI. The CDR3 spans 15 residues. The CDR3 region has the DNA TGTGCCAGCAGTTCCACCACGGGACAGGAAGGGACGCAGTATTTT. Protein sequence: CASSSTTGQEGTQYF.

This chain links TRBV6-1 with TRBJ2-3; 11 bases are a match to TRBD2. Germline loops: CDR1 MNHNS, CDR2 SASEGT. Losses at the gene ends were 10 bases for V and 2 bases for J; bases not matched to a gene: 5. CDR3 size: 14 residues. CDR3 DNA sequence: TGTGCCACCACTAGCGGGGGCTACACAGATACGCAGTATTTT. Translating it yields CATTSGGYTDTQYF.

This rearrangement joins TRBV2 to TRBJ1-1, with TRBD1 matching over 9 bases. Germline CDR1 and CDR2: SNHLY and FYNNEI. The V segment lost 7 bases and the J segment 9 bases; nucleotides outside the gene matches: 6. The CDR3 sequence is 12 residues long. Here the CDR3 DNA reads TGTGCCAGCAACATGGGGACAGGGAAAGCTTTCTTT. It codes for CASNMGTGKAFF.

The rearrangement joins TRBV10-3 to TRBJ2-7, with D unclear. Germline V gene data show CDR1 as ENHRY and CDR2 as SYGVKD. CDR3 size: 13 residues. Trimming left V 3 bases short and J 2 bases short, with 8 bases between. The CDR3 nucleotides are TGTGCCATCAGTGAACGGAGACCCTACGAGCAGTACTTC. Translated: CAISERRPYEQYF.

In its sample, this clone was seen a few times. The chain has TRBV6-5 and TRBJ1-5; D not resolved. The CDR3 sequence is 14 residues long. V dropped 0 bases and J dropped 6 bases, with 9 bases sitting between them. CDR1 is MNHEY, CDR2 SVGAGI, per germline. CDR3 nucleotides: TGTGCCAGCAGTTACTCCATCGGAGGTCAGCCCCAGCATTTT. Protein: CASSYSIGGQPQHF.

In this sample, this clone turned up a few times. The V call is TRBV6-1, the J call TRBJ1-2; 9 nucleotides match TRBD1. Unmatched junction bases numbered 3, after V lost 7 bases and J lost 3 bases. The CDR3 covers 13 residues. Germline CDR1 is MNHNS and CDR2 is SASEGT. The CDR3 region is CASIRTGDYGYTF. Here the CDR3 DNA reads TGTGCCAGCATTAGGACAGGGGACTATGGCTACACCTTC.

The J gene is TRBJ2-1, the V gene TRBV6-1; the match to TRBD1 covers 7 bases. Per the germline V gene, CDR1 is MNHNS and CDR2 is SASEGT. V lost 8 bases and J lost 0; bases outside the gene matches: 4. The CDR3 totals 14 residues. The CDR3 reads CASWTGVSYNEQFF. The DNA for the CDR3 is TGTGCCAGCTGGACAGGAGTCTCCTACAATGAGCAGTTCTTC.

This clone was recorded a few times. Written as DNA, the CDR3 is TGTGCCAGCTCACCACAGGAGTTAGTGAACACCGGGGAGCTGTTTTTT. Encoded protein: CASSPQELVNTGELFF. The chain recombines TRBV18 with TRBJ2-2; D remains ambiguous. V was cut by 1 base and J by 1 base, with 10 bases left in between. CDR3 length equals 16 residues. CDR1 KGHSH and CDR2 LQKENI come from the germline V gene.

The chain recombines TRBV11-2 with TRBJ1-5, with 8 bases lining up with TRBD1. CDR1 is SGHAT and CDR2 is FQNNGV in the germline V gene. After removal of 3 bases from V and 4 bases from J, the junction contained 2 bases not matched to a gene. The CDR3 spans 14 residues. CDR3 DNA sequence: TGTGCCAGCAGCTTTGGGACAGGAAATCAGCCCCAGCATTTT. Its protein product is CASSFGTGNQPQHF.

The J gene is TRBJ1-6, the V gene TRBV18, with D possibly TRBD1 on 5 matching bases. CDR1 is KGHSH, CDR2 LQKENI, per germline. The CDR3 sequence is 16 residues long. V was clipped by 1 base and J by 9 bases, with 16 bases between them. The CDR3 nucleotides read TGTGCCAGCTCACCACTAGAGTCCAGGGAAGGTTCACCCCTCCACTTT. Residues: CASSPLESREGSPLHF.

CDR3 nucleotides: TGTGCCAGCAGCGGCCTCGTGGACACCGGGGAGCTGTTTTTT. This gives the protein CASSGLVDTGELFF. The rearrangement uses TRBV5-6 and TRBJ2-2, with D unclear. This CDR3 is built from 14 residues. Germline values: CDR1 SGHDT, CDR2 YYEEEE. The germline V and J ends were trimmed by 4 bases and 3 bases, with 10 bases remaining between them.

This clone was detected a few times. This chain joins TRBV5-8 and TRBJ2-3, with 8 bases aligning to TRBD2. The V segment lost 4 bases and the J segment 4 bases; nucleotides outside the gene matches: 11. The germline gives CDR1 SGHTS, CDR2 YDEGEE. There are 16 residues in the CDR3. The CDR3 nucleotides are TGTGCCAGCAGCCCCGGGGGGCGGGGGGTCCCAGATACGCAGTATTTT. This codes for CASSPGGRGVPDTQYF.

The CDR3 bases are TGTGCCAGCAGCATTAGCGGGGGGGCCAAAGATACGCAGTATTTT. Its translation is CASSISGGAKDTQYF. This rearrangement joins TRBV7-9 to TRBJ2-3, with TRBD2 identical over 11 bases. Germline values: CDR1 SEHNR, CDR2 FQNEAQ (reference sequence). V lost 5 bases and J lost 5; bases outside the gene matches: 6. This CDR3 has 15 residues.

This clone has a handful of counts. The chain has TRBV4-3 and TRBJ1-2; D possibly corresponds to TRBD1 (6 bases). V gave up 4 bases and J gave up 8 bases, with 20 bases separating them. From germline, CDR1 is LGHNA and CDR2 YSLEER. The CDR3 runs to 15 residues. CDR3 region: CASSRGQNPPEGYTF. CDR3 DNA: TGCGCCAGCAGCCGAGGACAGAATCCTCCGGAGGGCTACACCTTC.

This clone was observed a few times. The identical CDR3 is also encoded by other nucleotide sequences in the sample. The genes are TRBV9 and TRBJ2-2; D is unresolved. The CDR3 runs 14 residues. Germline V gene data show CDR1 as SGDLS and CDR2 as YYNGEE. V was cut by 0 bases and J by 1 base, with 4 bases left in between. The CDR3 loop reads CASSVAQNTGELFF. The CDR3 nucleotides read TGTGCCAGCAGCGTAGCACAGAACACCGGGGAGCTGTTTTTT.

Only a few counts were recorded for this clone. The rearrangement joins TRBV5-5 to TRBJ2-5; 8 bases match TRBD1. The CDR3 is made up of 14 amino acids. V gave up 4 bases and J gave up 5 bases; unmatched junction bases: 7. In germline, CDR1 is SGHKS, CDR2 YYEKEE (reference sequence). DNA of the CDR3: TGTGCCAGCAGCGGCCGGACAGGGCGTGAGACCCAGTACTTC. Translation gives CASSGRTGRETQYF.